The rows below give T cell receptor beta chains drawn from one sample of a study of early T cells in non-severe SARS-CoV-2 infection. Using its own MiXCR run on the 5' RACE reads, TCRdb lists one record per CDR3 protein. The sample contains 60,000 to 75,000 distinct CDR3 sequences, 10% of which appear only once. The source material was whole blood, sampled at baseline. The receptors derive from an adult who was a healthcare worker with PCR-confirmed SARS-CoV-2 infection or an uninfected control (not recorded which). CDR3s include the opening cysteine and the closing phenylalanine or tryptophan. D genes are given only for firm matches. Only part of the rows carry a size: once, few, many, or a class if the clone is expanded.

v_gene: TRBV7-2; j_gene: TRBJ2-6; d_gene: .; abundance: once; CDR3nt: TGTGCCAGCAGCCGGTCGGGGAAGAGCTCTGGGGCCAACGTCCTGACTTTC; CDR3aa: CASSRSGKSSGANVLTF
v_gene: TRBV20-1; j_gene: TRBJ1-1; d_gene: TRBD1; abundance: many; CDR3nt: TGCAAGGAGGGGGCTGGCACTGAAGCTTTCTTT; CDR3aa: CKEGAGTEAFF
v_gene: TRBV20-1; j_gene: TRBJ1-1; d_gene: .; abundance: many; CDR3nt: TGCAGTGCTATGGGTGGAGGAAAGAACACTGAAGCTTTCTTT; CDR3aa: CSAMGGGKNTEAFF
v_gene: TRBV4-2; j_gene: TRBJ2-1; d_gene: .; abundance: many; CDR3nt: TGTGCCAGCAGCCACCGGACCGGGACTCAATACAATGAGCAGTTCTTC; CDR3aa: CASSHRTGTQYNEQFF
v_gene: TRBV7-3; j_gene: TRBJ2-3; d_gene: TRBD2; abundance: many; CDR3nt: TGTGCCAGCTCTAGCGGGACGGATACGCAGTATTTT; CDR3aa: CASSSGTDTQYF
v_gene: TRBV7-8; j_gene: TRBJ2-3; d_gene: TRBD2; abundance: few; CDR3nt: TGTGCCAGCAGCTTACAACTAGCGGGAGGAGTAGGAAGGACAGATACGCAGTATTTT; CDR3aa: CASSLQLAGGVGRTDTQYF
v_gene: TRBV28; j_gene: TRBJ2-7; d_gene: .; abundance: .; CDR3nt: TGTGCCAGCAGTGCGGACAGTCCATTTCGAGACTTC; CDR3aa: CASSADSPFRDF
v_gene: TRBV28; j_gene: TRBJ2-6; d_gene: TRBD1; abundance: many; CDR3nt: TGTGCCAGCAGTAAAATGACAGGGGCTGGGGCCAACGTCCTGACTTTC; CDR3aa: CASSKMTGAGANVLTF
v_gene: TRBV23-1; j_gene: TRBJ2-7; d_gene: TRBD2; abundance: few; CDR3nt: TGCGCCATCGCAAATAGCGGGAGGGAGGGGTCACAGTACTTC; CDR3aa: CAIANSGREGSQYF
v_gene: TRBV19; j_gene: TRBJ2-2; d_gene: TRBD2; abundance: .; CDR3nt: TGTGCCAGTAATGAGGCTAGCGGGTCCGGGGAGCTGTTTTTT; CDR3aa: CASNEASGSGELFF
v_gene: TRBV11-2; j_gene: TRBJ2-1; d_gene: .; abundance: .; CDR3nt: TGTGCCAGCAGCTTAGATCTTGGGCAGGGCAATGAGCAGTTCTTC; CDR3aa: CASSLDLGQGNEQFF
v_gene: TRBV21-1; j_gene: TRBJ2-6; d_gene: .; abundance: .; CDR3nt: TGTGCCAGCAGCCCAAGGCATCGGGACCCCCGAGGGTACTCTGGGGCCAACGTCCTGACTTTC; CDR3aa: CASSPRHRDPRGYSGANVLTF
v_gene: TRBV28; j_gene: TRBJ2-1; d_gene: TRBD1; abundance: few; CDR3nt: TGTGCCAGCAGTTTATTCGGGACAGGGGTTCACAATGAGCAGTTCTTC; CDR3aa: CASSLFGTGVHNEQFF
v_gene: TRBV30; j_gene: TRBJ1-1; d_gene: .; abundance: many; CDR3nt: TGTGCCTCTGGGGGGCGGGGGGCTGAAGCTTTCTTT; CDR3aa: CASGGRGAEAFF
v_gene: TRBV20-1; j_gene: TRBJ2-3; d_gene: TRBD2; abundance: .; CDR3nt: TGCAGTGCCAGAAAGGAAGAGCGGGAGAAAGGGACAGATACGCAGTATTTT; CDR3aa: CSARKEEREKGTDTQYF
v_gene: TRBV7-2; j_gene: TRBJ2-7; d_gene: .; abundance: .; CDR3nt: TGTGCCAGCAGCTTAGGGGGACTCCTCTACGAGCAGTACTTC; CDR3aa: CASSLGGLLYEQYF
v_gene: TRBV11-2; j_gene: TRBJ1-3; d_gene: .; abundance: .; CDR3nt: TGTGCCAGCAGCTTAATACTGGGACCGAGGAACACCATATATTTT; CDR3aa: CASSLILGPRNTIYF